The 7 T cell receptor beta chains below were found in one sample sequenced in a study of brain T cells in children with intractable seizures (dated by TCRdb to about 2021). The method was the immunoSEQ multiplex PCR assay. As stored in TCRdb, this immuneACCESS dataset retains in-frame rearrangements with V and J assigned. A fraction of the clones does not appear; measured against another copy, unresolved V genes explain less than half of the discrepancy, and the remainder lacks a known reason. This sample has 340,000 or so clones in its table, and over 90% of those were observed once. Jointly, the top ten make up about 6% of the sample. The sample's time point label, in plain terms: blood from clinic visit 5 months post-surgery; TSC patient then seizure free. The specimen comprised peripheral blood, sampled less than 6 months after surgery. These receptors all stem from a boy in the first two years of life with tuberous sclerosis and intractable seizures.

V gene TRBV13 combines with J gene TRBJ2-7; 7 nucleotides agree with TRBD1. With V trimmed by 0 bases and J by 2 bases, 1 base remained unmatched. The CDR3 is 14 amino acids. The V gene's germline CDR1 is PRHDT and CDR2 FYEKMQ (reference sequence). The CDR3 is CASSLGGTAYEQYF. The CDR3 nucleotides read TGTGCCAGCAGCTTAGGGGGGACAGCCTACGAGCAGTACTTC.

The V and J genes are TRBV2 and TRBJ1-5, with D unclear. Trimming took off 6 bases at V and 6 bases at J, with 9 bases between the two ends. The germline CDR1 and CDR2 sequences are SNHLY and FYNNEI. CDR3 length: 12 amino acids. The CDR3 is CASSQAGQPQHF. The CDR3 DNA is TGTGCCAGCAGCCAGGCGGGTCAGCCCCAGCATTTT.

V usage is TRBV28 and J usage is TRBJ2-1, with 7 bases fitting TRBD2. Germline CDR1 MDHEN, CDR2 SYDVKM. V shed 4 bases, J shed 3 bases, and the junction held 18 bases outside the gene matches. The CDR3 length is 19 residues. The chain's CDR3 is CASSSDVFRAGQFYNEQFF. CDR3 bases: TGTGCCAGCAGTTCGGACGTATTTAGAGCGGGGCAATTCTACAATGAGCAGTTCTTC.

The V and J genes are TRBV27 and TRBJ2-5; D possibly corresponds to TRBD2 (5 bases). V lost 3 bases and J 5 bases, leaving 13 bases between the germline ends. Germline CDR1 and CDR2: MNHEY and SMNVEV (reference sequence). This CDR3 comprises 14 residues. CDR3 DNA: TGTGCCAGCAGTTTCGTAGGACGCGGGGAGACCCAGTACTTC. It yields the protein CASSFVGRGETQYF.

J is TRBJ2-7 and V is TRBV5-4, with 9 bases aligning to TRBD2. Germline lookup yields CDR1 SGHNT and CDR2 YYREEE (reference sequence). There are 15 residues in the CDR3. After removal of 3 bases from V and 4 bases from J, the junction contained 8 bases not matched to a gene. The CDR3 DNA sequence: TGTGCCAGCAGCTCGGGGGACAGCGGGAGGTACGAGCAGTACTTC. Amino acids: CASSSGDSGRYEQYF.

The rearrangement joins TRBV29-1 to TRBJ1-2, with TRBD1 matching over 7 bases. The CDR3 extends over 11 amino acids. Germline CDR1 is SQVTM and CDR2 is ANQGSEA. V shed 6 bases, J shed 8 bases, and the junction held 6 bases outside the gene matches. This CDR3 is CSVAGTDGYTF. In nucleotides, the CDR3 is TGCAGCGTCGCCGGGACAGACGGCTACACCTTC.

V usage is TRBV28 and J usage is TRBJ2-1; 8 nucleotides align to TRBD2. The CDR3 runs to 15 residues. The V segment lost 3 bases and the J segment 5 bases; nucleotides outside the gene matches: 6. Germline values: CDR1 MDHEN, CDR2 SYDVKM. CDR3: CASSFPGGPHNEQFF. The CDR3, as DNA: TGTGCCAGCAGTTTCCCGGGAGGGCCGCACAATGAGCAGTTCTTC. Together with reference TRBV28 and TRBJ2-1, the CDR3 gives the full variable domain: DVKVTQSSRYLVKRTGEKVFLECVQDMDHENMFWYRQDPGLGLRLIYFSYDVKMKEKGDIPEGYSVSREKKERFSLILESASTNQTSMYLCASSFPGGPHNEQFFGPGTRLTVL.